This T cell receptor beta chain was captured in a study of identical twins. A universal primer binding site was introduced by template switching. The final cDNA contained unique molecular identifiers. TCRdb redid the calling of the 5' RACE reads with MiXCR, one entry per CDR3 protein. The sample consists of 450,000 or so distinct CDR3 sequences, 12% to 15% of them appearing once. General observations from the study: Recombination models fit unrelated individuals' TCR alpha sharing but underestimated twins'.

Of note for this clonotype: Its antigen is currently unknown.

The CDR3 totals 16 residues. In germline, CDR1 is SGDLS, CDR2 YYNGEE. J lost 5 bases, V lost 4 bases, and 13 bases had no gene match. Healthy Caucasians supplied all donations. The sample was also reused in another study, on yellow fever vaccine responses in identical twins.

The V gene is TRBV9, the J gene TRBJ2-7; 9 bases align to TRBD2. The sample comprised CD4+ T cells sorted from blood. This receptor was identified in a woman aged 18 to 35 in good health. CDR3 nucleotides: TGTGCCAGCAGCTCCCTTACCGCGGGAGGGAATGACGAGCAGTACTTC. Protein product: CASSSLTAGGNDEQYF.